These 29 T cell receptor beta chains came from one sample sequenced in a study of identical twins. TCRdb passed the 5' RACE reads through MiXCR, listing each CDR3 protein once. The sample records around 490,000 distinct CDR3 sequences, about a fifth being singletons. These data also formed part of another study, on yellow fever vaccine responses in identical twins.

The sequenced sample consisted of CD4+ T cells sorted from blood. The receptors derive from a woman in her late teens or twenties in good health.

This chain links TRBV29-1 with TRBJ2-1, with 14 bases that match TRBD2. V gave up 0 bases and J gave up 7 bases; unmatched junction bases: 11. CDR3 length: 18 amino acids. Germline loops: CDR1 SQVTM, CDR2 ANQGSEA. The CDR3 spells CSVEDRFFGTSGGNEQFF. The CDR3, as DNA: TGCAGCGTTGAAGATCGTTTTTTTGGGACTAGCGGGGGAAATGAGCAGTTCTTC.

V is TRBV20-1 and J is TRBJ2-1; 11 nucleotides align to TRBD2. CDR1 and CDR2 (germline): DFQATT, SNEGSKA (reference sequence). CDR3 length equals 14 residues. J gave up 8 bases and V 1 base, and 4 bases lay outside the gene matches. This chain's CDR3 is CSARASGGFDEQFF. DNA for the CDR3: TGCAGTGCTAGAGCTAGCGGGGGGTTCGATGAGCAGTTCTTC.

This clonotype occurred a few times. V gene TRBV14 combines with J gene TRBJ1-6; D unresolved. CDR3 length: 10 residues. The V gene's germline CDR1 is SGHDN and CDR2 FVKESK. V was clipped by 5 bases and J by 13 bases, with 6 bases between them. The DNA of the CDR3 is TGTGCCAGCAGCTCGTCCCCCCTCCACTTT. Amino acids: CASSSSPLHF.

V usage is TRBV20-1 and J usage is TRBJ2-1; 9 positions agree with TRBD2. This CDR3 contains 16 residues. Germline loops: CDR1 DFQATT, CDR2 SNEGSKA (reference sequence). Trimming took 1 base from V and 1 from J; bases not matched to a gene: 5. CDR3: CSARGGGRGSYNEQFF. The CDR3 DNA reads as TGCAGTGCTAGAGGGGGCGGGAGGGGTTCCTACAATGAGCAGTTCTTC.

This clonotype was counted between two and nine times. The CDR3 coding sequence is TGTGCCAGCAGTTACCCCACGAACACCGGGGAGCTGTTTTTT. Translation: CASSYPTNTGELFF. The J gene is TRBJ2-2, the V gene TRBV6-5; no reliable D call. Germline lookup yields CDR1 MNHEY and CDR2 SVGAGI. V lost 2 bases, J lost 0 bases, and 4 bases lay in between. This CDR3 comprises 14 residues.

V and J are TRBV15 and TRBJ2-1, with no clear D. This CDR3 contains 12 residues. The ends were cut back, 1 base at V and 9 bases at J, with 7 bases in the middle. Germline V CDR1 and CDR2: LNHNV, YYDKDF (reference sequence). CDR3 amino acids: CATSRVVAEQFF. The CDR3 DNA sequence: TGTGCCACCAGCAGAGTAGTGGCTGAGCAGTTCTTC.

In its sample, this clonotype was seen a few times. The rearrangement uses TRBV5-1 and TRBJ1-5; D uncertain. Trimming cost V 4 bases and J 9 bases, with 14 bases left between them. Germline V lookup: CDR1 SGHRS, CDR2 YFSETQ. The length of the CDR3 is 13 residues. The CDR3 sequence: CASSQVGAGPQHF. The DNA for the CDR3 is TGCGCCAGCAGCCAGGTAGGCGCAGGGCCCCAGCATTTT.

This chain links TRBV20-1 with TRBJ2-2; 10 positions match TRBD1. Trimming removed 1 base from V and 5 bases from J; junction bases left unmatched: 4. From germline, CDR1 is DFQATT and CDR2 SNEGSKA (reference sequence). The length of the CDR3 is 15 residues. CDR3 amino acids: CSARVRTGGTGELFF. DNA of the CDR3: TGCAGTGCTAGAGTCCGGACAGGGGGTACCGGGGAGCTGTTTTTT.

This clonotype was detected only a few times. V gene TRBV20-1 combines with J gene TRBJ2-1; possibly TRBD2 for D (5 bases). Germline CDR1 is DFQATT and CDR2 is SNEGSKA (reference sequence). V was cut by 0 bases and J by 9 bases, with 15 bases left in between. This CDR3 contains 14 residues. CDR3 protein: CSARDRAIRGEQFF. The CDR3 nucleotides read TGCAGTGCTAGAGATCGTGCCATACGGGGTGAGCAGTTCTTC.

Many counts were recorded for this clonotype. For the CDR3, the DNA is TGTGCCAGCAGTGGGGGCTTATATGGCTACACCTTC. Translation gives CASSGGLYGYTF. The chain combines TRBV12-3 or TRBV12-4 with TRBJ1-2; possibly TRBD1 for D (6 bases). The CDR3 is 12 residues long. Trimming took off 5 bases at V and 5 bases at J, with 9 bases between the two ends.

This clonotype was observed a handful of times. The chain combines TRBV4-2 with TRBJ1-2; no clear D gene. CDR3 size: 14 residues. The germline V and J ends were trimmed by 0 bases and 5 bases, with 10 bases remaining between them. CDR1 and CDR2 from the germline V gene are LGHNA and YNFKEQ. CDR3 DNA: TGTGCCAGCAGCCAAGATAGGCAGCCGTATGGCTACACCTTC. Translated: CASSQDRQPYGYTF.

This chain links TRBV11-2 with TRBJ2-7, with D maybe TRBD2 (6 bases). Germline V lookup: CDR1 SGHAT, CDR2 FQNNGV. Trimming removed 5 bases at V and 3 bases at J, with 14 bases between. This CDR3 contains 14 residues. CDR3 bases: TGTGCCAGCAGCAAGGGTGGGGGGAACTACGAGCAGTACTTC. Translation: CASSKGGGNYEQYF.

Ten or more counts support this clonotype. This rearrangement joins TRBV12-3 or TRBV12-4 to TRBJ2-1; 9 nucleotides agree with TRBD2. Trimming cost V 2 bases and J 9 bases; bases outside gene matches: 8. The CDR3 covers 15 residues. CDR3 sequence reads: CASSLSSGSAGEQFF. Written as DNA, the CDR3 is TGTGCCAGCAGTTTAAGTAGCGGGAGTGCCGGTGAGCAGTTCTTC.

The CDR3 protein is CASKTGQGREQYF. CDR3 DNA: TGTGCCAGCAAAACCGGACAGGGAAGGGAGCAGTACTTC. V gene TRBV12-3 or TRBV12-4 combines with J gene TRBJ2-7; 8 nucleotides agree with TRBD1. After removal of 7 bases from V and 7 bases from J, the junction contained 9 bases not matched to a gene. The CDR3 sequence is 13 residues long.

CDR3 residues: CASRRDIYEQYF. The CDR3 bases are TGTGCCAGCAGACGGGACATCTACGAGCAGTACTTC. The V call is TRBV28, the J call TRBJ2-7; perhaps TRBD1 as D (6 bases). Germline V CDR1 and CDR2: MDHEN, SYDVKM. The CDR3 runs 12 residues. Deletions cut 6 bases from V and 3 bases from J, with 9 bases between.

The sample holds a few counts of this clonotype. CDR3 DNA: TGTGCCAGCAGCCAAGGGGCAGTTACGCAGTATTTT. It encodes CASSQGAVTQYF. V usage is TRBV3-1 and J usage is TRBJ2-3, with D hard to call. Trimming shortened V by 1 base and J by 8 bases, and 7 bases separated the two germline ends. Germline V gene data show CDR1 as LGHDT and CDR2 as YNNKEL (reference sequence). The CDR3 has 12 residues.

This sequence joins TRBV21-1 and TRBJ2-1; the D call TRBD1 from the table was never checked on the DNA. TRBV21-1 is given as a pseudogene. The CDR3 has 14 amino acids. The CDR3 region is CASSSPYRPNEQFF. The CDR3, as DNA: TGTGCCAGCAGCAGCCCCTACAGACCTAATGAGCAGTTCTTC.

The gene calls are TRBV25-1 and TRBJ1-6; 7 bases align to TRBD1. The CDR3 consists of 14 residues. From germline, CDR1 is MGHDK and CDR2 SYGVNS. Trimming cost V 6 bases and J 7 bases; bases outside gene matches: 6. In DNA form, the CDR3 reads TGTGCCAGCAGGGACCAGGGGGAAAATTCACCCCTCCACTTT. Residues: CASRDQGENSPLHF.

This clonotype came up a few times. The rearrangement joins TRBV6-1 to TRBJ2-2; 9 bases line up with TRBD2. The length of the CDR3 is 15 residues. V shed 6 bases, J shed 6 bases, and the junction held 8 bases outside the gene matches. From germline, CDR1 is MNHNS and CDR2 SASEGT. For the CDR3, the DNA is TGTGCCAGCAGACCAACCGGGACTAGCCCCGGGGAGCTGTTTTTT. It encodes CASRPTGTSPGELFF.

This clonotype was counted only a few times. The chain joins TRBV10-3 to TRBJ2-1, with 10 bases identical to TRBD2. Germline V lookup: CDR1 ENHRY, CDR2 SYGVKD. V lost 11 bases and J lost 1; bases outside the gene matches: 14. The CDR3 is made up of 17 amino acids. CDR3 residues: CAPGGEREGQSYNEQFF. The CDR3 region has the DNA TGTGCCCCAGGGGGGGAGCGGGAGGGCCAATCCTACAATGAGCAGTTCTTC.

This clonotype has a handful of counts. The chain employs TRBV12-3 or TRBV12-4 and TRBJ2-1; 9 bases are a match to TRBD1. The CDR3 spans 14 residues. V was clipped by 7 bases and J by 2 bases; unmatched bases: 3. The CDR3 loop is CASIQGAAYNEQFF. The CDR3 DNA is TGTGCCAGCATACAGGGGGCTGCCTACAATGAGCAGTTCTTC.

The genes are TRBV20-1 and TRBJ2-3, with D unclear. Deletions cut 1 base from V and 4 bases from J, with 6 bases between. Looked up from germline, CDR1 is DFQATT and CDR2 is SNEGSKA (reference sequence). CDR3 length equals 12 residues. CDR3 protein: CSARVRPDTQYF. CDR3 sequence (DNA): TGCAGTGCTAGAGTTCGTCCAGATACGCAGTATTTT.

The chain has TRBV20-1 and TRBJ2-1, with TRBD2 identical over 12 bases. The CDR3 extends over 18 amino acids. The J segment lost 7 bases and the V segment lost 3 bases, leaving 16 bases of the junction unmatched. CDR1 DFQATT and CDR2 SNEGSKA come from the germline V gene (reference sequence). The CDR3 region is CSASPLAGGKVGGNEQFF. DNA of the CDR3: TGCAGTGCTAGTCCCCTAGCGGGGGGGAAGGTAGGGGGGAATGAGCAGTTCTTC.

The V gene is TRBV28, the J gene TRBJ2-2; D unresolved. V lost 2 bases and J 1 base, leaving 8 bases between the germline ends. The germline CDR1 and CDR2 sequences are MDHEN and SYDVKM. The CDR3 runs 15 residues. The CDR3 coding sequence is TGTGCCAGCAGTTTAAGCAGACTGAACACCGGGGAGCTGTTTTTT. Amino acids: CASSLSRLNTGELFF.

The chain is built from TRBV2 and TRBJ2-5, with TRBD1 as a possible D gene (6 bases). Germline values: CDR1 SNHLY, CDR2 FYNNEI. The CDR3 extends over 12 amino acids. Trimming shortened V by 7 bases and J by 5 bases, and 11 bases separated the two germline ends. The CDR3 DNA reads TGTGCCAGCAACAGGGTTTTGGAGACCCAGTACTTC. Protein product: CASNRVLETQYF.

The rearrangement joins TRBV11-2 to TRBJ2-7; perhaps TRBD1 as D (6 bases). The CDR3 extends over 18 amino acids. The germline V gene has CDR1 SGHAT and CDR2 FQNNGV. V lost 5 bases and J 3 bases, leaving 26 bases between the germline ends. In DNA, the CDR3 is TGTGCCAGCAGCCGATTGTCAACCCGGACAGTCGGATTCTACGAGCAGTACTTC. The encoded protein is CASSRLSTRTVGFYEQYF. The full variable domain, with the rest looked up from reference TRBV11-2 and TRBJ2-7, is EAGVAQSPRYKIIEKRQSVAFWCNPISGHATLYWYQQILGQGPKLLIQFQNNGVVDDSQLPKDRFSAERLKGVDSTLKIQPAKLEDSAVYLCASSRLSTRTVGFYEQYFGPGTRLTVT.

Only a few counts were recorded for this clonotype. The chain has TRBV5-6 and TRBJ1-4; no reliable D call. This CDR3 region has 13 residues. In germline, CDR1 is SGHDT, CDR2 YYEEEE. Trimming stripped 5 bases from V and 7 bases from J, with 12 bases between. Written as DNA, the CDR3 is TGTGCCAGCAGTCGTGCCTGGGGTGAAAAACTGTTTTTT. Protein product: CASSRAWGEKLFF.

This clonotype occurred a few times. The chain carries TRBV21-1 and TRBJ2-5; no DNA check was done on the table's D call, TRBD2. TRBV21-1 is shown as a pseudogene. The CDR3 contains 16 residues. The CDR3 DNA sequence: TGTGCCAGCAGCCAAGATGCGGGGGGCTCAGGAGAGACCCAGTACTTC. It yields the protein CASSQDAGGSGETQYF.

This clonotype was counted only a few times. This rearrangement joins TRBV5-1 to TRBJ2-5; D assignment may be TRBD1 or TRBD2 (5 bases each). The CDR3 is 15 residues long. V shed 4 bases and J shed 0 bases, with 13 bases lying between them. Germline V lookup: CDR1 SGHRS, CDR2 YFSETQ. CDR3: CASSPTGRHQETQYF. Here the CDR3 DNA reads TGCGCCAGCAGCCCAACGGGACGGCACCAAGAGACCCAGTACTTC.